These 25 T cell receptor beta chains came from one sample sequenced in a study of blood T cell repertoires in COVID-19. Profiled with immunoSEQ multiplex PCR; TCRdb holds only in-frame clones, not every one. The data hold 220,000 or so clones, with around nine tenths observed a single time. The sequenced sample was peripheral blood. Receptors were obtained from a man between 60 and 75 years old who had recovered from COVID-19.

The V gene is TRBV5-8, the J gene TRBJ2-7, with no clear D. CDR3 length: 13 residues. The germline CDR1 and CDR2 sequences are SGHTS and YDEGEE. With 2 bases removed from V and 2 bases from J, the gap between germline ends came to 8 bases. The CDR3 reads CASSFRRTYEQYF. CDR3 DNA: TGTGCCAGCAGCTTCCGGCGGACCTACGAGCAGTACTTC.

The CDR3 region is CASSLAGTVYEQYF. The CDR3 nucleotides read TGCGCCAGCAGCTTGGCAGGGACAGTCTACGAGCAGTACTTC. The chain employs TRBV5-1 and TRBJ2-7; TRBD1 aligns across 7 bases. This CDR3 has 14 residues. The germline V gene encodes CDR1 SGHRS and CDR2 YFSETQ. V trimming: 0 bases; J trimming: 3 bases; junction bases outside the gene matches: 3.

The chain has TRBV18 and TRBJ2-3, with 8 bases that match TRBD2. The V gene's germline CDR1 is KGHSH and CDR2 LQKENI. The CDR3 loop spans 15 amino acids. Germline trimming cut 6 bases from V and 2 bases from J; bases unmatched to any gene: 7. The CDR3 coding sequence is TGTGCCAGCTCGAATCAGCGGGGGTCCACAGATACGCAGTATTTT. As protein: CASSNQRGSTDTQYF.

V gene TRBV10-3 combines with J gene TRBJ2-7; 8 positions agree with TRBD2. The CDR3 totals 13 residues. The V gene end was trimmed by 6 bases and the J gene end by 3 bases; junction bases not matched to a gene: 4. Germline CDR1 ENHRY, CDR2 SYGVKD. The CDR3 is CAIRSGGHYEQYF. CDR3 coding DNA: TGTGCCATCAGGAGCGGGGGCCACTACGAGCAGTACTTC.

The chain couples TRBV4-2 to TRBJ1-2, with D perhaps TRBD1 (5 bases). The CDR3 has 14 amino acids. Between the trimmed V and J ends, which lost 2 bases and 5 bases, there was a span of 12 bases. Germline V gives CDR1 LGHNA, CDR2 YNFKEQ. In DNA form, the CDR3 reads TGTGCCAGCAGCCAAAGGGAAGGGGAATATGGCTACACCTTC. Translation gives CASSQREGEYGYTF.

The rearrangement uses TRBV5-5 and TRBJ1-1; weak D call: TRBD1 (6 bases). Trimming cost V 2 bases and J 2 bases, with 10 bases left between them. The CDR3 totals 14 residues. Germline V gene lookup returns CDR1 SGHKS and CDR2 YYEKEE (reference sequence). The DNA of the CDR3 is TGTGCCAGCAGCTTCTCAGGGGCAAACACTGAAGCTTTCTTT. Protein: CASSFSGANTEAFF.

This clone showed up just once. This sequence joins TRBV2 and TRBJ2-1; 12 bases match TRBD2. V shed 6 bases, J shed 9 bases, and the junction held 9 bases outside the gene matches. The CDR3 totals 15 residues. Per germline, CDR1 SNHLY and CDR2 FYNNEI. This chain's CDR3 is CASRGLAGSYGEQFF. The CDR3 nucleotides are TGTGCCAGCAGGGGACTAGCGGGCTCTTATGGTGAGCAGTTCTTC.

The CDR3 sequence is CASSQLPPLSGTETYNTEAFF. The CDR3 region has the DNA TGCGCCAGCAGTCAGCTCCCCCCCCTCTCCGGGACAGAAACCTATAACACTGAAGCTTTCTTT. The rearrangement links TRBV23-1 to TRBJ1-1; 7 bases line up with TRBD1. TRBV23-1 is placed among ORFs of uncertain function. The CDR3 totals 21 residues. J gave up 2 bases and V 3 bases, and 24 bases lay outside the gene matches.

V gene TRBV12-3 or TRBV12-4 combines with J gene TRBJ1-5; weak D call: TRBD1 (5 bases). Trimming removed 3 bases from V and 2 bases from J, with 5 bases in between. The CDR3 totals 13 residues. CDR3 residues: CASSFRGNQPQHF. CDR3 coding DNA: TGTGCCAGCAGTTTCAGGGGCAATCAGCCCCAGCATTTT.

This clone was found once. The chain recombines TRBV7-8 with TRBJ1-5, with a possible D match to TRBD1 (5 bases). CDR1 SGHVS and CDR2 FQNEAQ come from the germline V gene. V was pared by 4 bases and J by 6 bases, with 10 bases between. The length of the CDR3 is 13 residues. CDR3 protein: CASSSGLGQPQHF. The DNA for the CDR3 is TGTGCCAGCAGCTCAGGGTTGGGTCAGCCCCAGCATTTT.

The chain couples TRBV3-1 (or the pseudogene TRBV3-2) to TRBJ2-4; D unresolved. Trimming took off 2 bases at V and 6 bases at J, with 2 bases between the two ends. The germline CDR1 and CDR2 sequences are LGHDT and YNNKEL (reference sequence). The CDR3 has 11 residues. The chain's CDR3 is CASSQLNIQYF. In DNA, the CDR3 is TGTGCCAGCAGCCAACTAAACATTCAGTACTTC.

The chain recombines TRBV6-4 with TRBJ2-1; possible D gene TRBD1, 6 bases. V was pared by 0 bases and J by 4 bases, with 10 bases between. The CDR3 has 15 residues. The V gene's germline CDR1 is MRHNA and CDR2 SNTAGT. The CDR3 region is CASSDSRGNYNEQFF. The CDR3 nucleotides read TGTGCCAGCAGTGACTCTAGGGGGAATTACAATGAGCAGTTCTTC.

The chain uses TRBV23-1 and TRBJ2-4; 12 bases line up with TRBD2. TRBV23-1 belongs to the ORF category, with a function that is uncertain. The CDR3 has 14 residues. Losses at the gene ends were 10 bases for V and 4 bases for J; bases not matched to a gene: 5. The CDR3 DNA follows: TGCGCCAATTCCGGGACTAGCGGGAAAAACATTCAGTACTTC. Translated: CANSGTSGKNIQYF.

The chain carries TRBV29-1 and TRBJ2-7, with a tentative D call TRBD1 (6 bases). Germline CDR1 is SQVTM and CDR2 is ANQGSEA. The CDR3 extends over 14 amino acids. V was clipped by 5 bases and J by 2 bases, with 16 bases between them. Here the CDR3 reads CSVYPRDKPYEQYF. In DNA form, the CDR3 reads TGCAGCGTTTACCCGAGGGACAAGCCCTACGAGCAGTACTTC.

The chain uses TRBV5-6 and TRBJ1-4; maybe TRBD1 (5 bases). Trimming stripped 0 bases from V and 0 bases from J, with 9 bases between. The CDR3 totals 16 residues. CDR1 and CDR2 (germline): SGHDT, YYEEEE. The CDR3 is CASSLGLGATNEKLFF. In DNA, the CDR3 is TGTGCCAGCAGCTTGGGTCTAGGGGCAACTAATGAAAAACTGTTTTTT.

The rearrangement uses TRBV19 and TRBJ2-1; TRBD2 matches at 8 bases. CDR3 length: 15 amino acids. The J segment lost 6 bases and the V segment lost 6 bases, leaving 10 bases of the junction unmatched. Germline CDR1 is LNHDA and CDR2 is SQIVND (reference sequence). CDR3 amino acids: CASRRAGDNFNEQFF. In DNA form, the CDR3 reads TGTGCCAGTAGAAGAGCGGGAGATAACTTCAATGAGCAGTTCTTC.

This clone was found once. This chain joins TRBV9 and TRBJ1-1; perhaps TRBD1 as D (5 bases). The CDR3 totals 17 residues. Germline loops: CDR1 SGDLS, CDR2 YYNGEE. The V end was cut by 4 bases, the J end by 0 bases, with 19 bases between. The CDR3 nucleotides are TGTGCCAGCAGCTCCGGCGGGGCAGGATTCATGAACACTGAAGCTTTCTTT. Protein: CASSSGGAGFMNTEAFF.

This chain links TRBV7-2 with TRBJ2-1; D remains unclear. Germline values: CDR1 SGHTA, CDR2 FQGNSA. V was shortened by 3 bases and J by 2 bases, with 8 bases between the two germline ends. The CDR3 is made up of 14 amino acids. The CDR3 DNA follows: TGTGCCAGCAGCTTCGACACAGCCTACAATGAGCAGTTCTTC. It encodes CASSFDTAYNEQFF.

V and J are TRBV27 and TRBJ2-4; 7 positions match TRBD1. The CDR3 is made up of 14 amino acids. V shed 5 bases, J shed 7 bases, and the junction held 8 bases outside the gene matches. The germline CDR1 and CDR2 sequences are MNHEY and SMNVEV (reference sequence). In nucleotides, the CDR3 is TGTGCCAGCAGTCCGCGACAGGGAACGAACATTCAGTACTTC. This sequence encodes CASSPRQGTNIQYF.

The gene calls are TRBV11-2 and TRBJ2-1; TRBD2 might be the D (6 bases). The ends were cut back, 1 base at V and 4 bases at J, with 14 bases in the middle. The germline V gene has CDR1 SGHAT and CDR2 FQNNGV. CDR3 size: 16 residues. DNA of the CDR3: TGTGCCAGCAGCTTAGTACGGGGGTTAGGATACAATGAGCAGTTCTTC. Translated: CASSLVRGLGYNEQFF.

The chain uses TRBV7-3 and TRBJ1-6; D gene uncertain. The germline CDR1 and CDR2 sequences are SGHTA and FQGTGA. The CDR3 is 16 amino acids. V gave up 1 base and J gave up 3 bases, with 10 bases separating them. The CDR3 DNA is TGTGCCAGCAGCTTAATAGGCGGTAGCTATAATTCACCCCTCCACTTT. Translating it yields CASSLIGGSYNSPLHF.

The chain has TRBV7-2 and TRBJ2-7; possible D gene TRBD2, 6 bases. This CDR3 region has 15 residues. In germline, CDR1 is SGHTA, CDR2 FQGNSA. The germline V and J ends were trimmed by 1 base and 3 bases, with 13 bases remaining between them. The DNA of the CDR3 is TGTGCCAGCAGCTTAGACCGGGGACTTTACTACGAGCAGTACTTC. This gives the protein CASSLDRGLYYEQYF.

CDR3 in DNA: TGTGCCAGTATGCCTACAGCTTCAGCTAACTATGGCTACACCTTC. Its protein product is CASMPTASANYGYTF. This chain connects TRBV19 to TRBJ1-2; D is ambiguous. Trimming stripped 7 bases from V and 0 bases from J, with 15 bases between. This CDR3 contains 15 residues. Germline CDR1 reads LNHDA; CDR2 reads SQIVND (reference sequence).

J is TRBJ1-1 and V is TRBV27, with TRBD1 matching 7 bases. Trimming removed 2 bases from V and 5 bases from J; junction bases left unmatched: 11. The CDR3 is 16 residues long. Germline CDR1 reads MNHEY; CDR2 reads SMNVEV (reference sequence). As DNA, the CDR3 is TGTGCCAGCAGTTTAGGAGGAGGGGGCGGGATGACTGAAGCTTTCTTT. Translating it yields CASSLGGGGGMTEAFF.

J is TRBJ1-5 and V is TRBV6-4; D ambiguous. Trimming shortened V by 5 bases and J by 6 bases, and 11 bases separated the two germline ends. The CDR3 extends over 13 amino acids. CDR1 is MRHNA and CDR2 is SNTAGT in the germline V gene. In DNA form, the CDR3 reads TGTGCCAGCAGTCCCCAAGGAGGTCAGCCCCAGCATTTT. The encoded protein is CASSPQGGQPQHF.